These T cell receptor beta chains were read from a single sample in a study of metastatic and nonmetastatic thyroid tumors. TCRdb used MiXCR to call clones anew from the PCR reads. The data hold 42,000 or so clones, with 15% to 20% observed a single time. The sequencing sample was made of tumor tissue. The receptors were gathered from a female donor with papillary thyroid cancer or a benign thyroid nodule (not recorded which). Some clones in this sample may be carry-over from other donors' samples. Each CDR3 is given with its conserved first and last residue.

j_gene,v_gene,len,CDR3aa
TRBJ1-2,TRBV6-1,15,CASSEARQGAIGYTF
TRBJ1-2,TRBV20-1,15,CSARDLTGENYGYTF
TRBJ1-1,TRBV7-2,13,CASSRLQDTEAFF
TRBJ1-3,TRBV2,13,CAGGQNSGNTIYF
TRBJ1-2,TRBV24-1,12,CATSRGNYGYTF
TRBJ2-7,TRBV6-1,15,CASSDDRVNYYEQYF
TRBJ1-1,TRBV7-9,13,CASKDTSNTEAFF
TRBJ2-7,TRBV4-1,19,CASSQRASGSSGEPYEQYF
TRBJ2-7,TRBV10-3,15,CAISESGSGAYEQYF
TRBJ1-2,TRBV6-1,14,CASSPGSLDGGYTF
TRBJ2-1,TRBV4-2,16,CASSQVRGGSYNEQFF
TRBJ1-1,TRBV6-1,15,CASRRKWDGYTEAFF
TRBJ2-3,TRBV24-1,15,CATSDARPWTDTQYF
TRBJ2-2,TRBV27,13,CASSFGSGGELFF
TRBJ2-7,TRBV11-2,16,CASSQLRGTSVYEQYF
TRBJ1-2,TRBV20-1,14,CSATVGGLGYGYTF
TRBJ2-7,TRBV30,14,CAARTSGTFYEQYF
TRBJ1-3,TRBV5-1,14,CASSPQGTGNTIYF
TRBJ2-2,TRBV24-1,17,CATSDLQTTGRTGELFF
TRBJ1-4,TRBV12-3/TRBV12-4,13,CASSYRGDEKLFF
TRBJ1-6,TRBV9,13,CASSDLLGTSLHF
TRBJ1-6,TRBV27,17,CASISSGAFYWNSPLHF
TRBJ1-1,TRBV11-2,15,CASSSNRGRDTEAFF
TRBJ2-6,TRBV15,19,CSTIGVPGQGTSGANVLTF
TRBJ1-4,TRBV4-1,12,CVSSQSYEKLFF
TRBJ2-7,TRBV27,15,CASSSNRGYSYEQYF
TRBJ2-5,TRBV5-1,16,CASSLASGTVGETQYF
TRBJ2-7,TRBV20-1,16,CSAPKKKREGPYEQYF
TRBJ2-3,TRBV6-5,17,CASSRTRSSGGADTQYF
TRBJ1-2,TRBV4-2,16,CASSQDREASSYGYTF
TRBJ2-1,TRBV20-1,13,CGAREGSYNEQFF
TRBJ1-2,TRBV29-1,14,CSVEDWDRNYGYTF
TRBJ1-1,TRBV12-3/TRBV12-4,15,CASSFGVLMNTEAFF
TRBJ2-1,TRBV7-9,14,CASSLGVRSDEQFF
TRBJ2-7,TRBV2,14,CASRKDVVTYEQYF
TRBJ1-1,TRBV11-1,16,CASSPGGGRGNTEAFF
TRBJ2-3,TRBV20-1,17,CSAQHPLRDRSTDTQYF
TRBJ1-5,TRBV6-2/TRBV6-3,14,CASRGKGNNQPQHF
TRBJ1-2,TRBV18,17,CASSPPSVRTGTNGYTF
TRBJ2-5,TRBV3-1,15,CASSQDRWKEETQYF
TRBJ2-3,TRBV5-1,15,CASSYSLGGTDTQYF
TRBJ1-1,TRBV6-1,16,CASSEATYRPDPEAFF